The entry that follows covers one TCR beta chain sequence. The antigen remains unidentified. Different DNA sequences within this sample yield the same CDR3. The data were obtained in a study of Ad26.COV2.S vaccination and SARS-CoV-2 variants. As for treatment: roughly 19 received Ad26.COV2.S at low or high dose, single or two shots; about 5 received placebo; per-sample allocation not given. Sampling was performed 63 days after the first vaccine or placebo injection. Findings and limits, study-wide: Overall T cell responses may have been underestimated by the analyses of TCR breadth and depth.

The method was immunoSEQ multiplex PCR; TCRdb's version includes in-frame clones alone and lacks a portion of them. The sample lists a few hundred thousand clones; 80% to 90% were seen once. The CDR3 runs to 14 residues. CDR1 KGHSY and CDR2 FQNENV come from the germline V gene. Trimming took 0 bases from V and 5 from J, leaving 10 bases between them. The sequencing used peripheral blood, collected in a trial of Ad26.COV2.S vaccine versus placebo. The genes are TRBV16 and TRBJ2-5; D is unresolved. The TCR was taken from a person between 18 and 65 years old who received the Ad26.COV2.S COVID-19 vaccine or a placebo. This CDR3 reads CASSQSIGKETQYF. The CDR3 DNA sequence: TGTGCCAGCAGCCAATCGATAGGGAAGGAGACCCAGTACTTC.